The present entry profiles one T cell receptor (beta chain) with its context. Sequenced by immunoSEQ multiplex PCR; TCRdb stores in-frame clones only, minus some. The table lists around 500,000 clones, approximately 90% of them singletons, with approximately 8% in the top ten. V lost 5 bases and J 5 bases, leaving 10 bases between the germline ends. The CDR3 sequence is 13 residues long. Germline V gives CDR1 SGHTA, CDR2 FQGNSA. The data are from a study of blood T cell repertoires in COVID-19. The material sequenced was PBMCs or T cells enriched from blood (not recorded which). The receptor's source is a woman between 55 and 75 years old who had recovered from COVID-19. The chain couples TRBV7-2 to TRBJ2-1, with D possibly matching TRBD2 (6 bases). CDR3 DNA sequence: TGTGCCAGCAGCCTGACTAGGCACAATGAGCAGTTCTTC. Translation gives CASSLTRHNEQFF.